Shown below are 23 T cell receptor beta chains from a single sample sequenced in a study of T cell changes during pregnancy in multiple sclerosis. Some clones are missing from TCRdb's copy, which holds only in-frame ones; the method was immunoSEQ multiplex PCR. The table records tens of thousands of clones, roughly 92% of them present only once. This specimen consisted of peripheral blood, obtained in the first trimester of pregnancy. Receptors were obtained from a female donor in good health, enrolled as a control in a pregnancy study.

This clone has just one count. V gene TRBV6-5 combines with J gene TRBJ2-7, with TRBD2 matching 11 bases. The CDR3 contains 14 residues. With 3 bases clipped from V and 6 bases from J, the junction kept 4 bases outside the gene matches. Per germline, CDR1 MNHEY and CDR2 SVGAGI. The CDR3 sequence is CASSYTTSGTEQYF. As DNA, the CDR3 is TGTGCCAGCAGTTATACGACTAGCGGGACCGAGCAGTACTTC.

V gene TRBV2 combines with J gene TRBJ2-7; TRBD1 agrees at 9 bases. The CDR3 runs 12 residues. Germline V gives CDR1 SNHLY, CDR2 FYNNEI. J was trimmed by 12 bases and V by 5 bases; bases with no gene match: 8. The CDR3 nucleotides are TGTGCCAGCAGTAGGGTACAGGGGGCTGGGTACTTC. Amino acids: CASSRVQGAGYF.

The rearrangement uses TRBV2 and TRBJ1-5; TRBD1 might be the D (5 bases). Germline CDR1 and CDR2: SNHLY and FYNNEI. The length of the CDR3 is 12 residues. Trimming removed 7 bases from V and 2 bases from J, with 6 bases in between. For the CDR3, the DNA is TGTGCCAGCAAGACAGGCAATCAGCCCCAGCATTTT. Translated, it gives CASKTGNQPQHF.

The chain couples TRBV9 to TRBJ1-3; no firm D call. V gave up 4 bases and J gave up 0 bases, with 8 bases separating them. This CDR3 is 14 amino acids long. CDR1 SGDLS and CDR2 YYNGEE come from the germline V gene. In DNA, the CDR3 is TGTGCCAGCAGCCACACCGCCTCTGGAAACACCATATATTTT. Translation: CASSHTASGNTIYF.

J is TRBJ1-2 and V is TRBV6-5, with 10 bases lining up with TRBD1. The CDR3 consists of 15 residues. Germline V gene sequence: CDR1 MNHEY, CDR2 SVGAGI. V shed 6 bases, J shed 4 bases, and the junction held 8 bases outside the gene matches. In nucleotides, the CDR3 is TGTGCCAGCAGCTTAGACAGGGGGCAGAGCTATGGCTACACCTTC. Translation: CASSLDRGQSYGYTF.

This sequence joins TRBV7-2 and TRBJ2-2; 9 positions agree with TRBD2. The V segment lost 5 bases and the J segment 7 bases; nucleotides outside the gene matches: 8. From germline, CDR1 is SGHTA and CDR2 FQGNSA. The CDR3 runs to 15 residues. In DNA form, the CDR3 reads TGTGCCAGCAGCCCCAGCGGGAGGTGGAGCGGGGAGCTGTTTTTT. It yields the protein CASSPSGRWSGELFF.

The chain links TRBV6-5 to TRBJ2-7; 13 bases agree with TRBD2. Germline CDR1 and CDR2: MNHEY and SVGAGI. CDR3 length equals 15 residues. V dropped 6 bases and J dropped 2; count of bases not matched to a gene: 4. The CDR3 bases are TGTGCCAGCAGCGCCGGGACTAGCGGGACCTACGAGCAGTACTTC. It yields the protein CASSAGTSGTYEQYF.

The chain uses TRBV28 and TRBJ1-1, with D possibly matching TRBD1 (5 bases). V shed 2 bases and J shed 0 bases, with 10 bases lying between them. Germline CDR1 and CDR2: MDHEN and SYDVKM. The CDR3 runs 15 residues. CDR3 loop: CASSLLQGMNTEAFF. The CDR3, as DNA: TGTGCCAGCAGTTTACTCCAGGGAATGAACACTGAAGCTTTCTTT.

V usage is TRBV15 and J usage is TRBJ1-1; 7 bases are shared with TRBD1. J gave up 3 bases and V 1 base, and 2 bases lay outside the gene matches. The CDR3 runs to 14 residues. CDR1 is LNHNV, CDR2 YYDKDF, per germline (reference sequence). The chain's CDR3 is CATSRGTGDTEAFF. The CDR3 nucleotides are TGTGCCACCAGCAGAGGAACAGGGGACACTGAAGCTTTCTTT.

The chain has TRBV5-1 and TRBJ1-4, with 7 bases lining up with TRBD1. The CDR3 is 15 amino acids. From germline, CDR1 is SGHRS and CDR2 YFSETQ. V was clipped by 5 bases and J by 6 bases; unmatched bases: 10. The CDR3 DNA reads TGCGCCAGCAGATTAGAGGGGGCAGGGGATGAAAAACTGTTTTTT. Its translation: CASRLEGAGDEKLFF.

The table lists this clone with a count of one. CDR3 residues: CASSLEGLSYEQYF. Written as DNA, the CDR3 is TGTGCCAGCAGCTTGGAAGGACTCTCCTACGAGCAGTACTTC. The V call is TRBV5-6, the J call TRBJ2-7; TRBD2 is a possible D gene (5 bases). V gave up 0 bases and J gave up 0 bases, with 7 bases separating them. CDR1 SGHDT and CDR2 YYEEEE come from the germline V gene. The CDR3 extends over 14 amino acids.

The chain joins TRBV5-4 to TRBJ2-2, with 8 bases lining up with TRBD2. The CDR3 loop spans 17 amino acids. CDR1 is SGHNT and CDR2 is YYREEE in the germline V gene (reference sequence). J was trimmed by 2 bases and V by 4 bases; bases with no gene match: 10. The CDR3 loop is CASSRVPGGGNTGELFF. CDR3 nucleotide sequence: TGTGCCAGCAGCCGCGTACCGGGAGGGGGTAACACCGGGGAGCTGTTTTTT.

This clone was detected once. V and J are TRBV14 and TRBJ1-5; D possibly corresponds to TRBD1 (6 bases). Germline loops: CDR1 SGHDN, CDR2 FVKESK. V lost 7 bases, J lost 0 bases, and 31 bases lay in between. This CDR3 spans 21 amino acids. The CDR3 DNA reads TGTGCCAGCACCCTACCCCCTACCGGGCTTAGGGGGGGGGATAGCAATCAGCCCCAGCATTTT. Translated: CASTLPPTGLRGGDSNQPQHF.

This clone was observed a handful of times. As DNA, the CDR3 is TGTGCCAGCAAGTTACAGGGGGGTGGCACCGGGGAGCTGTTTTTT. Translation gives CASKLQGGGTGELFF. The chain carries TRBV6-1 and TRBJ2-2; 8 positions match TRBD1. The CDR3 totals 15 residues. V was clipped by 7 bases and J by 4 bases; unmatched bases: 8. Germline-derived CDR1 and CDR2 are MNHNS and SASEGT.

This clone was seen only once. The genes are TRBV6-6 and TRBJ1-5; 12 bases line up with TRBD1. Trimming cost V 5 bases and J 6 bases; bases outside gene matches: 8. The CDR3 consists of 16 residues. The germline CDR1 and CDR2 sequences are MNHNY and SVGAGI (reference sequence). CDR3 protein: CASSRGTGGNGQPQHF. The DNA for the CDR3 is TGTGCCAGCAGTCGCGGGACAGGGGGCAACGGTCAGCCCCAGCATTTT.

The chain is built from TRBV2 and TRBJ2-5; unclear D gene. Germline V gene sequence: CDR1 SNHLY, CDR2 FYNNEI. Trimming removed 3 bases at V and 2 bases at J, with 4 bases between. The CDR3 has 12 amino acids. The CDR3 DNA reads as TGTGCCAGCAGTGACAGACAAGAGACCCAGTACTTC. Protein: CASSDRQETQYF.

This clone was counted once. V is TRBV2 and J is TRBJ1-2; 8 bases line up with TRBD1. The V segment lost 1 base and the J segment 5 bases; nucleotides outside the gene matches: 3. Germline assignment: CDR1 SNHLY and CDR2 FYNNEI. There are 14 residues in the CDR3. CDR3: CASSEGTGPYGYTF. The CDR3 DNA follows: TGTGCCAGCAGTGAAGGGACAGGGCCGTATGGCTACACCTTC.

The genes are TRBV7-9 and TRBJ2-7; 10 bases are shared with TRBD1. This CDR3 contains 17 residues. From germline, CDR1 is SEHNR and CDR2 FQNEAQ (reference sequence). With 4 bases clipped from V and 3 bases from J, the junction kept 12 bases outside the gene matches. CDR3 loop: CASSWTSGTGAYYEQYF. As DNA, the CDR3 is TGTGCCAGCAGCTGGACCTCCGGGACAGGGGCGTACTACGAGCAGTACTTC.

The rearrangement uses TRBV16 and TRBJ2-1; 7 bases match TRBD1. Germline V gene data show CDR1 as KGHSY and CDR2 as FQNENV. CDR3 size: 17 residues. V was clipped by 4 bases and J by 5 bases; unmatched bases: 14. The CDR3 nucleotides read TGTGCCAGCAGCCTATACAAAGAGACAGGGCCCAACAATGAGCAGTTCTTC. It codes for CASSLYKETGPNNEQFF.

The rearrangement links TRBV10-2 to TRBJ2-3; 11 bases match TRBD2. This CDR3 has 15 residues. Germline V gene data show CDR1 as WSHSY and CDR2 as SAAADI. Germline trimming cut 7 bases from V and 0 bases from J; bases unmatched to any gene: 3. The CDR3 protein is CASKGTSGSTDTQYF. In DNA form, the CDR3 reads TGCGCCAGCAAGGGGACTAGCGGTAGCACAGATACGCAGTATTTT.

V and J are TRBV6-6 and TRBJ2-5; tentative D call: TRBD1 (5 bases). CDR1 MNHNY and CDR2 SVGAGI come from the germline V gene (reference sequence). This CDR3 contains 12 residues. V shed 7 bases and J shed 3 bases, with 9 bases lying between them. CDR3 coding DNA: TGTGCCAGCAACCTAGGGGAAGAGACCCAGTACTTC. Protein sequence: CASNLGEETQYF.

Note on this clone: A junction boundary mismatches the germline segment, possibly from a read error. CDR3 region: CASSSGSYGQYF. The DNA for the CDR3 is TGTGCCAGCAGTTCCGGTAGTTACGGGCAGTACTTC. The chain links TRBV28 to TRBJ2-7; D remains unclear. This CDR3 spans 12 amino acids. Per the germline V gene, CDR1 is MDHEN and CDR2 is SYDVKM.

Only one count was recorded for this clone. V is TRBV4-2 and J is TRBJ2-2; TRBD2 matches at 8 bases. Per the germline V gene, CDR1 is LGHNA and CDR2 is YNFKEQ. This CDR3 has 17 amino acids. J gave up 2 bases and V 4 bases, and 9 bases lay outside the gene matches. CDR3 in amino acids: CASSRGGLAENTGELFF. The CDR3 bases are TGTGCCAGCAGCCGCGGAGGACTAGCAGAAAACACCGGGGAGCTGTTTTTT.